This T cell receptor (beta chain) derives from a study of beta chain features in type 1 diabetes. Notes on the study in general: A closer apparent resemblance between naive, central memory and Treg TCRB repertoires was seen in patients than in healthy donors.

Reverse transcription of all isolated RNA meant that expressed TCRB transcripts were sequenced. Here immunoSEQ multiplex PCR was the method, and the copy in TCRdb shows in-frame clones only, minus some. The data hold roughly 250,000 clones, with 9.6% observed a single time. Concerning this clone itself: No antigen is known for it.

Sequenced material: naive CD4+ T cells from blood. The receptor comes from a woman aged 18-29 years in good health.

The CDR3 reads CASSLRLAETSYNEQFF. The CDR3 DNA reads as TGTGCCAGCAGCTTAAGACTAGCGGAGACCTCCTACAATGAGCAGTTCTTC. The chain couples TRBV11-2 to TRBJ2-1; 9 nucleotides agree with TRBD2. J was trimmed by 0 bases and V by 2 bases; bases with no gene match: 5. CDR1 and CDR2 (germline): SGHAT, FQNNGV. The CDR3 consists of 17 residues. Combining the CDR3 with reference TRBV11-2 and TRBJ2-1 gives the whole variable domain EAGVAQSPRYKIIEKRQSVAFWCNPISGHATLYWYQQILGQGPKLLIQFQNNGVVDDSQLPKDRFSAERLKGVDSTLKIQPAKLEDSAVYLCASSLRLAETSYNEQFFGPGTRLTVL.